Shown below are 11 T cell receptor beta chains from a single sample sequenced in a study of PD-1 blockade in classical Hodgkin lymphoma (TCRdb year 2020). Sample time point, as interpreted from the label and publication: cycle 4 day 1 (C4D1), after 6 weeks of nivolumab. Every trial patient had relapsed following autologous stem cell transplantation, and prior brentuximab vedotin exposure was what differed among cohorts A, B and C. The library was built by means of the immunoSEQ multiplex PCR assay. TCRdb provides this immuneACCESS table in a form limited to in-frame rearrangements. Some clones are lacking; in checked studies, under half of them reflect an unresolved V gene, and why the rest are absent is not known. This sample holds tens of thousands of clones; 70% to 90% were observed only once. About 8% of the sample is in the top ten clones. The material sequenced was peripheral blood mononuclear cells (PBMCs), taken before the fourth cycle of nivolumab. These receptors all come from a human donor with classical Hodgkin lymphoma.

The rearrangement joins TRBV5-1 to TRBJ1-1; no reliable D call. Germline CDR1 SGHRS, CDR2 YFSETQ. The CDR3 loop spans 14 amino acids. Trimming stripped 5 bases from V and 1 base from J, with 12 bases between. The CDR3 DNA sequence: TGCGCCAGCAGGATTGGTTCGGGGAACACTGAAGCTTTCTTT. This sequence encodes CASRIGSGNTEAFF.

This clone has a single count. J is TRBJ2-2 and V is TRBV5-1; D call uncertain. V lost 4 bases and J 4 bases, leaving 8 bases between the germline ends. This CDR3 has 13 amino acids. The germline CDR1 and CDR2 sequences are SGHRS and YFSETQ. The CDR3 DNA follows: TGCGCCAGCAGCATTTCTGCCACCGGGGAGCTGTTTTTT. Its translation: CASSISATGELFF. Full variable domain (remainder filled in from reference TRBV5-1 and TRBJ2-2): KAGVTQTPRYLIKTRGQQVTLSCSPISGHRSVSWYQQTPGQGLQFLFEYFSETQRNKGNFPGRFSGRQFSNSRSEMNVSTLELGDSALYLCASSISATGELFFGEGSRLTVL.

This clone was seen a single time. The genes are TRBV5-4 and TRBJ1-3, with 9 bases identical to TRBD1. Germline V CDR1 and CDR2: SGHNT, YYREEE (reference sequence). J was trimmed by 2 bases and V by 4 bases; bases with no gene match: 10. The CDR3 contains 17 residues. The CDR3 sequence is CASSVAGTGWPGNTIYF. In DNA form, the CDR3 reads TGTGCCAGCAGCGTAGCCGGGACAGGGTGGCCTGGAAACACCATATATTTT.

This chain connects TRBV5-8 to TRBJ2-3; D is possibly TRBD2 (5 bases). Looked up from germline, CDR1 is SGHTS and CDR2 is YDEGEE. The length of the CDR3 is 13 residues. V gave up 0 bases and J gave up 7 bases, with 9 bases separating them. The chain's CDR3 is CASSLGGRNTQYF. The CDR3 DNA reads TGTGCCAGCAGCTTGGGAGGGCGGAATACGCAGTATTTT.

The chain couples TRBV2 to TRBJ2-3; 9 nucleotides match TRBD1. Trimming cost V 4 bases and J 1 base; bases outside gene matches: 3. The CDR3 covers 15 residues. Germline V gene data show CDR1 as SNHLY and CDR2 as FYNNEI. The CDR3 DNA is TGTGCCAGCAGTGCTAGGACAGGGGGCACAGATACGCAGTATTTT. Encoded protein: CASSARTGGTDTQYF. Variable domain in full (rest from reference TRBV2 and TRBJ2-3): EPEVTQTPSHQVTQMGQEVILRCVPISNHLYFYWYRQILGQKVEFLVSFYNNEISEKSEIFDDQFSVERPDGSNFTLKIRSTKLEDSAMYFCASSARTGGTDTQYFGPGTRLTVL.

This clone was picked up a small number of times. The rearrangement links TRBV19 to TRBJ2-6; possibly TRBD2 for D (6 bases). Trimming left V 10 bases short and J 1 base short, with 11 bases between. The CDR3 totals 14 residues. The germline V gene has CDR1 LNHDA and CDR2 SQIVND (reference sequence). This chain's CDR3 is CATKGGSGANVLTF. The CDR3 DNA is TGTGCCACCAAGGGAGGATCTGGGGCCAACGTCCTGACTTTC.

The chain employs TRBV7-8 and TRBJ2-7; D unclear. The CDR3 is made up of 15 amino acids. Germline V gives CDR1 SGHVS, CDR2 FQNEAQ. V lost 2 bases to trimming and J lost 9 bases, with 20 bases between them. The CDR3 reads CASSLIGQSASGQYF. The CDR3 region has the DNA TGTGCCAGCAGCTTAATCGGCCAGTCTGCGAGTGGGCAGTACTTC.

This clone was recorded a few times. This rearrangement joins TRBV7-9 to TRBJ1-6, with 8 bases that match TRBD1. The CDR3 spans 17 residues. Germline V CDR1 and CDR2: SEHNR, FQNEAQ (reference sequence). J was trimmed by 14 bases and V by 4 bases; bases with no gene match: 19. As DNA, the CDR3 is TGTGCCAGCAGCTCCAAAGACGGACAGGGTCCCAAGAAAGCCCTCCACTTT. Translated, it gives CASSSKDGQGPKKALHF.

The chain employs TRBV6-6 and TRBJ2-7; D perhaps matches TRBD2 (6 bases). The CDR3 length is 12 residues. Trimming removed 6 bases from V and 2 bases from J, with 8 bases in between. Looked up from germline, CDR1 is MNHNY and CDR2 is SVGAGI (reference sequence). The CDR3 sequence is CASSGGTYEQYF. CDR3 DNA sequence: TGTGCCAGCAGCGGCGGGACCTACGAGCAGTACTTC.

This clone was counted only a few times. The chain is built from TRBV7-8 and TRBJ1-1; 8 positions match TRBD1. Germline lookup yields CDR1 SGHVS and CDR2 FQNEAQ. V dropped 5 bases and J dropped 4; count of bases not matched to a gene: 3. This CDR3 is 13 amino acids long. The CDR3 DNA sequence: TGTGCCAGCAGCCTAACAGGGGGCACTGAAGCTTTCTTT. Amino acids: CASSLTGGTEAFF.

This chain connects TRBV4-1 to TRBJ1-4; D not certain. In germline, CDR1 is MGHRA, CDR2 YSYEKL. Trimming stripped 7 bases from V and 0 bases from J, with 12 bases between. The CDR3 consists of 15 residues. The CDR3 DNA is TGCGCCAGCACGAGAGTATCTGCAACTAATGAAAAACTGTTTTTT. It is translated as CASTRVSATNEKLFF.